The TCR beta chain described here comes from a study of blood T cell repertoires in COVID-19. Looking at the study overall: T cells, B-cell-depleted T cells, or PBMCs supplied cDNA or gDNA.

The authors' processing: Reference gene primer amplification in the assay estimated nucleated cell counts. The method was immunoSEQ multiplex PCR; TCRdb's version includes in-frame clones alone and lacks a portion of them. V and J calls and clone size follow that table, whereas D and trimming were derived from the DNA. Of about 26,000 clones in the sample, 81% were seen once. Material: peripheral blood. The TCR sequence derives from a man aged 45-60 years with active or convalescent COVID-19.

This chain's CDR3 is CASSPRQGALGGYTF. The CDR3 nucleotides are TGTGCCAGCAGCCCTCGACAGGGGGCGCTGGGTGGCTACACCTTC. The chain links TRBV5-5 to TRBJ1-2; the match to TRBD1 covers 10 bases. The CDR3 length is 15 residues. Germline values: CDR1 SGHKS, CDR2 YYEKEE (reference sequence). J was trimmed by 7 bases and V by 4 bases; bases with no gene match: 10.